The text below deals with one T cell receptor (beta chain). Antigen specificity is unknown. The record originates from a study of CD8 T cells in ankylosing spondylitis. Points from the study as a whole: Made up of eight highly homologous variants, a TCR beta motif appeared characteristic of ankylosing spondylitis blood. The study looked at matched synovial fluid samples from ankylosing spondylitis patients. Disease-linked clones were reported to be significantly enriched there.

Making use of molecular barcodes, quantitative 5'-RACE generated TCR beta libraries. MiXCR was run by TCRdb on the 5' RACE reads, yielding one entry per CDR3 protein. In the table there are approximately 110,000 distinct CDR3 sequences, around 24% of which are singletons. The CDR3 contains 15 residues. V was pared by 0 bases and J by 2 bases, with 9 bases between. Germline CDR1 is LGHNA and CDR2 is YNFKEQ. This receptor was taken from a male donor with ankylosing spondylitis. V usage is TRBV4-2 and J usage is TRBJ2-3, with a tentative D call TRBD2 (5 bases). Sequences were obtained from synovial fluid, either unsorted or a sorted T cell fraction (not recorded which). CDR3 nucleotides: TGTGCCAGCAGCCAAGAAGCTAGCCCCACAGATACGCAGTATTTT. Translated: CASSQEASPTDTQYF.